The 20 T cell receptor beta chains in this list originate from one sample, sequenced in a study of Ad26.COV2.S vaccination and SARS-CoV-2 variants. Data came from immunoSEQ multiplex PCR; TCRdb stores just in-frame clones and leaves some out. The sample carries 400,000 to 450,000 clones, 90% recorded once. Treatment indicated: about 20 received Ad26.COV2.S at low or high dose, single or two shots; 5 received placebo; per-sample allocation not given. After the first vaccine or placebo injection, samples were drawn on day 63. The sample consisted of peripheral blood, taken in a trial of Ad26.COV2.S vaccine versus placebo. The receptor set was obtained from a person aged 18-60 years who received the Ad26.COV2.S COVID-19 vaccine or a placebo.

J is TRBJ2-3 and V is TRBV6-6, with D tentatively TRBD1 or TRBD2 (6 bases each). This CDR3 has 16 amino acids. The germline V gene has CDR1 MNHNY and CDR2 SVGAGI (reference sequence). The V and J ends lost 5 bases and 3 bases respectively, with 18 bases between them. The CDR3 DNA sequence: TGTGCCAGCAGTCGAGGGTCGGGGGCCTCGACAGATACGCAGTATTTT. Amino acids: CASSRGSGASTDTQYF.

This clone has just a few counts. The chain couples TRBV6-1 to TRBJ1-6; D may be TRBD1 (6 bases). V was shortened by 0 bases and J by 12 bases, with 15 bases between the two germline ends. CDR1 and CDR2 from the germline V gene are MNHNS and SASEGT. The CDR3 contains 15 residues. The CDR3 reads CASSEAWDTRIPLHF. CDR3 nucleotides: TGTGCCAGCAGTGAAGCGTGGGACACCAGAATACCCCTCCACTTT.

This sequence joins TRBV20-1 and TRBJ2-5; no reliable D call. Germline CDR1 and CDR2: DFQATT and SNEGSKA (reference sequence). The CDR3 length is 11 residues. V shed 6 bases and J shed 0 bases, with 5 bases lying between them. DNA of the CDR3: TGCAGTGCCTGGTACCAAGAGACCCAGTACTTC. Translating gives CSAWYQETQYF.

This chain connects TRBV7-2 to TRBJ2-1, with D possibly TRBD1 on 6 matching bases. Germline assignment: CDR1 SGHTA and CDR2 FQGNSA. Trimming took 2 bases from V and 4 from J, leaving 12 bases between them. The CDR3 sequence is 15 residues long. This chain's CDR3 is CASSLNMDRYNEQFF. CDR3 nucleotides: TGTGCCAGCAGCTTAAATATGGACAGATACAATGAGCAGTTCTTC.

CDR3 region: CASSQSSMWQFF. DNA for the CDR3: TGTGCCAGCTCACAATCGTCCATGTGGCAGTTCTTC. V usage is TRBV18 and J usage is TRBJ2-1; D ambiguous. CDR3 length equals 12 residues. In germline, CDR1 is KGHSH, CDR2 LQKENI. The V and J ends lost 4 bases and 12 bases respectively, with 13 bases between them.

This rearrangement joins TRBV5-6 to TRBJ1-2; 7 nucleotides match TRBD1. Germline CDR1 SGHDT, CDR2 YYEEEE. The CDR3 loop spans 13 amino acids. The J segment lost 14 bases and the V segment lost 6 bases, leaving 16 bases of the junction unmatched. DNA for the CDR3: TGTGCCAGCATCCCCCGGGACAGTCCTTTATTGACCTTC. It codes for CASIPRDSPLLTF.

For the CDR3, the DNA is TGTGCCAGCAGTCCAGAAAGCGGGAGCACAGATACGCAGTATTTT. Translated, it gives CASSPESGSTDTQYF. The chain is built from TRBV2 and TRBJ2-3; D is perhaps TRBD2 (6 bases). The CDR3 sequence is 15 residues long. Germline V CDR1 and CDR2: SNHLY, FYNNEI. Trimming removed 5 bases at V and 0 bases at J, with 12 bases between.

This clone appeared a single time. CDR3: CSARTAEAALGYTF. DNA for the CDR3: TGCAGCGCCCGGACGGCGGAGGCCGCCTTGGGCTACACCTTC. The rearrangement joins TRBV29-1 to TRBJ1-2, with D unresolved. V was trimmed by 7 bases and J by 8 bases, leaving 23 bases between them. Germline-derived CDR1 and CDR2 are SQVTM and ANQGSEA. The CDR3 contains 14 residues. The full variable domain, its missing parts supplied by reference TRBV29-1 and TRBJ1-2, is SAVISQKPSRDICQRGTSLTIQCQVDSQVTMMFWYRQQPGQSLTLIATANQGSEATYESGFVIDKFPISRPNLTFSTLTVSNMSPEDSSIYLCSARTAEAALGYTFGSGTRLTVV.

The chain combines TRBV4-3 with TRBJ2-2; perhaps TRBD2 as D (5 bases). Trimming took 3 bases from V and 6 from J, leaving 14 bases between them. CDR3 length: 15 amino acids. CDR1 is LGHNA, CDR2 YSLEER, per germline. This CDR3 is CASSHELWGAGELFF. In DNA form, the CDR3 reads TGCGCCAGCAGCCACGAACTCTGGGGAGCCGGGGAGCTGTTTTTT.

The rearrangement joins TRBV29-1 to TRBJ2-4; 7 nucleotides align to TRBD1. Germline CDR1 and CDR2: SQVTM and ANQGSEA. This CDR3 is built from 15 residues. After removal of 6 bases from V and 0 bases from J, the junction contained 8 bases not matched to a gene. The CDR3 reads CSVQGQSLAKNIQYF. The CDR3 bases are TGCAGCGTCCAGGGACAGAGTTTAGCCAAAAACATTCAGTACTTC.

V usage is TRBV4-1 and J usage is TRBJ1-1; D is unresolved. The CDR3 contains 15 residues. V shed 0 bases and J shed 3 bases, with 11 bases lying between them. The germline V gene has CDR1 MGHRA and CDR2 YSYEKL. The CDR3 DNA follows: TGCGCCAGCAGCCAAGAGCTAGGATTGGACACTGAAGCTTTCTTT. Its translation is CASSQELGLDTEAFF.

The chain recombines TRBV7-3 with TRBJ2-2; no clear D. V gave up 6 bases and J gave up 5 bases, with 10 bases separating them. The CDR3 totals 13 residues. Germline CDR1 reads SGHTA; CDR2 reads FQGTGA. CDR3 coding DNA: TGTGCCAGCAGTCTTGATCCTACCGGGGAGCTGTTTTTT. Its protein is CASSLDPTGELFF.

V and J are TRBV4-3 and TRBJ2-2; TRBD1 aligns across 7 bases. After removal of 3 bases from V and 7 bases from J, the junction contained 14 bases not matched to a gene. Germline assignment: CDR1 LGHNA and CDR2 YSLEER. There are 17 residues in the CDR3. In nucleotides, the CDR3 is TGCGCCAGCAGCCACAGCACAGGGGTAGGACCCCGCGGGGAGCTGTTTTTT. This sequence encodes CASSHSTGVGPRGELFF.

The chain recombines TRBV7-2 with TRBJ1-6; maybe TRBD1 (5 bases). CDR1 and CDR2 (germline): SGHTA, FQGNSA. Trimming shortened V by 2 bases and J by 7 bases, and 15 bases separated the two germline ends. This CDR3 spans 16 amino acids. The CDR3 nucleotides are TGTGCCAGCAGCTTAAGGGGCGGGGGTCAGAATTCACCCCTCCACTTT. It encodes CASSLRGGGQNSPLHF. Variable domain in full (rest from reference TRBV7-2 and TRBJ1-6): GAGVSQSPSNKVTEKGKDVELRCDPISGHTALYWYRQSLGQGLEFLIYFQGNSAPDKSGLPSDRFSAERTGGSVSTLTIQRTQQEDSAVYLCASSLRGGGQNSPLHFGNGTRLTVT.

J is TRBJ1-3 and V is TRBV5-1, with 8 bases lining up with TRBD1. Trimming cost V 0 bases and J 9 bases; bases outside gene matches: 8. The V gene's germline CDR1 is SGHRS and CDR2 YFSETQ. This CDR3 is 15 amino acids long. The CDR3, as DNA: TGCGCCAGCAGCTTGGCCGGGCAGGGGGCCAGCACCATATATTTT. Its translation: CASSLAGQGASTIYF.

CDR3 loop: CASSRGDRGETQYF. The CDR3 nucleotides read TGTGCCAGCAGTCGCGGCGATCGGGGAGAGACCCAGTACTTC. This chain links TRBV6-2 or TRBV6-3 with TRBJ2-5; possible D gene TRBD2, 5 bases. Germline V gives CDR1 MNHEY, CDR2 SVGEGT. The CDR3 spans 14 residues. The V end lost 5 bases, the J end lost 4 bases, and 14 bases lay between the germline ends.

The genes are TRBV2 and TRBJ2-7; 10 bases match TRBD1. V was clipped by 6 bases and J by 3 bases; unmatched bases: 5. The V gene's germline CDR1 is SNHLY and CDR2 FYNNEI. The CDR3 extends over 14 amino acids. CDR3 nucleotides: TGTGCCAGCAGGGGACAGGGGAGGATCTACGAGCAGTACTTC. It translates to CASRGQGRIYEQYF.

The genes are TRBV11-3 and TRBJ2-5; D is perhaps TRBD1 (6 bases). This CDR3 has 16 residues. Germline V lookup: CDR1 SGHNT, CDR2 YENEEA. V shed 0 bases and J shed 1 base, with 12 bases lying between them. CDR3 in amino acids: CASSLDTTGSQETQYF. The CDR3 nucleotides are TGTGCCAGCAGCTTAGATACAACAGGGAGCCAAGAGACCCAGTACTTC.

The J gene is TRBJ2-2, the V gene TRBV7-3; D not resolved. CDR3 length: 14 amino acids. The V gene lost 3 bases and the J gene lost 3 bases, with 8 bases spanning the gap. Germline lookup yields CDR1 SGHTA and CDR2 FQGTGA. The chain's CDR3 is CASSFHRDTGELFF. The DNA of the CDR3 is TGTGCCAGCAGCTTCCACCGGGACACCGGGGAGCTGTTTTTT.

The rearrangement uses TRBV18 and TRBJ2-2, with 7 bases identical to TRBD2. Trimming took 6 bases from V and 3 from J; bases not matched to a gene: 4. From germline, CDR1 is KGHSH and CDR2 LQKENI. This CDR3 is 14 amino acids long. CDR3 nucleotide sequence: TGTGCCAGCTCCCTAGCGGACCACACCGGGGAGCTGTTTTTT. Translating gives CASSLADHTGELFF.